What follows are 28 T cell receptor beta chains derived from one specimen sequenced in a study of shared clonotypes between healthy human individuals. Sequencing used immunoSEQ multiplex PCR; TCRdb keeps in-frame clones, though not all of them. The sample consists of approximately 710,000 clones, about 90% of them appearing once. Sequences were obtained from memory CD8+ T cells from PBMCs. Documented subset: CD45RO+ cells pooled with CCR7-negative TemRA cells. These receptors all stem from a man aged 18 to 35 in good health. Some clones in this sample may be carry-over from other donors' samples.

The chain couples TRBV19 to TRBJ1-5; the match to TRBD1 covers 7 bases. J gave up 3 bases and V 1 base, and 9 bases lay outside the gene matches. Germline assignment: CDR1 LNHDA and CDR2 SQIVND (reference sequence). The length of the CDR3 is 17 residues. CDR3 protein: CASSIASWTGVNQPQHF. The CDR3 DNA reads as TGTGCCAGTAGTATAGCATCCTGGACAGGTGTCAATCAGCCCCAGCATTTT.

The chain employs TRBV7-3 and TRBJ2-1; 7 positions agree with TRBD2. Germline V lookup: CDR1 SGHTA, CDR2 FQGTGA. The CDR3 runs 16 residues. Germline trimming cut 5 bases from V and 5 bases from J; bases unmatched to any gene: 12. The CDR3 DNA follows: TGTGCCAGCAGCCCCCTGGAGGGAGGGCCGAACAATGAGCAGTTCTTC. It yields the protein CASSPLEGGPNNEQFF. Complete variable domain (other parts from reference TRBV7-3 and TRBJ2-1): GAGVSQTPSNKVTEKGKYVELRCDPISGHTALYWYRQSLGQGPEFLIYFQGTGAADDSGLPNDRFFAVRPEGSVSTLKIQRTERGDSAVYLCASSPLEGGPNNEQFFGPGTRLTVL.

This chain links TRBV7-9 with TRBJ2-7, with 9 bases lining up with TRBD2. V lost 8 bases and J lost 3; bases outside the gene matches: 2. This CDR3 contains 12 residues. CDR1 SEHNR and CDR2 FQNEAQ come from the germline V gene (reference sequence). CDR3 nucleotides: TGTGCCAGCGCTAGCGGGGTCTACGAGCAGTACTTC. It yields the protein CASASGVYEQYF.

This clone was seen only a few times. The CDR3 DNA is TGTGCCAGCAGCCTAGGAACTGGCACCGGGGTGTTCTTC. Translated: CASSLGTGTGVFF. The chain has TRBV11-2 and TRBJ2-1, with D possibly being TRBD2 (5 bases). The CDR3 totals 13 residues. The V gene's germline CDR1 is SGHAT and CDR2 FQNNGV. Trimming stripped 5 bases from V and 15 bases from J, with 20 bases between.

The CDR3 loop reads CASRLADFTYNEQFF. The CDR3 bases are TGTGCCAGCAGGCTTGCGGACTTTACCTACAATGAGCAGTTCTTC. The chain employs TRBV27 and TRBJ2-1; a possible D gene is TRBD2 (5 bases). V dropped 6 bases and J dropped 2 bases, with 14 bases sitting between them. The CDR3 consists of 15 residues. CDR1 is MNHEY and CDR2 is SMNVEV in the germline V gene (reference sequence).

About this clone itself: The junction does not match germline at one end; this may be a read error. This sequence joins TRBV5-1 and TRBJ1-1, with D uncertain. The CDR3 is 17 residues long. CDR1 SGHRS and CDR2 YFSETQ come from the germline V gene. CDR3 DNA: TGCACCAGCAGCCCGCCCCCCGAAACAGCGATGAACACTGAAGCTTTCTTT. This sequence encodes CTSSPPPETAMNTEAFF.

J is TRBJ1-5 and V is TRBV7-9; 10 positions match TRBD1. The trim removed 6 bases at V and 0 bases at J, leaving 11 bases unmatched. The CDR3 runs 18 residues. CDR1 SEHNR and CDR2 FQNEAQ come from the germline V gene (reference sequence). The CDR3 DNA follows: TGTGCCAGCAGTGGGTGGACAGGGGGATCGAATAGCAATCAGCCCCAGCATTTT. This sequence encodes CASSGWTGGSNSNQPQHF. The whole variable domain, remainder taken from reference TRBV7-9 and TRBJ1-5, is DTGVSQNPRHKITKRGQNVTFRCDPISEHNRLYWYRQTLGQGPEFLTYFQNEAQLEKSRLLSDRFSAERPKGSFSTLEIQRTEQGDSAMYLCASSGWTGGSNSNQPQHFGDGTRLSIL.

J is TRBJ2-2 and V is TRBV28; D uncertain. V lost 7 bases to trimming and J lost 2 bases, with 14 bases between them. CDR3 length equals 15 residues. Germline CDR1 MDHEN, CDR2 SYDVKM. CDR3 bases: TGTGCCAGCAAGTACGGTCAGGAAAACACCGGGGAGCTGTTTTTT. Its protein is CASKYGQENTGELFF.

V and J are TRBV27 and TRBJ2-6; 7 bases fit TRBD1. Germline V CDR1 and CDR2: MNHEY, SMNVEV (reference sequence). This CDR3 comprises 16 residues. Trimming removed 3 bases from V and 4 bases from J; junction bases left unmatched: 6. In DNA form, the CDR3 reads TGTGCCAGCAGTTTGAGGGGGCTAGGGGGGGCCAACGTCCTGACTTTC. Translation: CASSLRGLGGANVLTF. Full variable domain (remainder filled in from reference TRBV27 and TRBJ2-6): EAQVTQNPRYLITVTGKKLTVTCSQNMNHEYMSWYRQDPGLGLRQIYYSMNVEVTDKGDVPEGYKVSRKEKRNFPLILESPSPNQTSLYFCASSLRGLGGANVLTFGAGSRLTVL.

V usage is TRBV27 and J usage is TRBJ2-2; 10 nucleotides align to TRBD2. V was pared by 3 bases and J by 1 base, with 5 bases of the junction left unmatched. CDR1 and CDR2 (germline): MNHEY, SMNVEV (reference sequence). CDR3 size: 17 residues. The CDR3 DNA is TGTGCCAGCAGTTTGAGCCTAGCGGGAGTGAACACCGGGGAGCTGTTTTTT. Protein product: CASSLSLAGVNTGELFF.

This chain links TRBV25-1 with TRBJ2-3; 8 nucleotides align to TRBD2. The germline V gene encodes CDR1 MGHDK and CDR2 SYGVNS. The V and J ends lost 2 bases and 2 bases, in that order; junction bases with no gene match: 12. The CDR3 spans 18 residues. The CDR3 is CASSEHLEGSGNTDTQYF. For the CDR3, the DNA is TGTGCCAGCAGTGAACACCTCGAAGGTAGCGGGAACACAGATACGCAGTATTTT.

As DNA, the CDR3 is TGTGCCAGCAAACGGCCTAGCGGATTTCTCACAGATACGCAGTATTTT. This sequence encodes CASKRPSGFLTDTQYF. The chain is built from TRBV21-1 and TRBJ2-3; TRBD2, the table's D call, lacks a check against the DNA. TRBV21-1 is an annotated pseudogene. The CDR3 spans 16 residues.

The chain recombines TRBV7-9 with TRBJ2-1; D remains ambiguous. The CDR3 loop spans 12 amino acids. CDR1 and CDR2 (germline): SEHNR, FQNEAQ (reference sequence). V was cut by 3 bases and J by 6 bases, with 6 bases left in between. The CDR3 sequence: CASSFGPNEQFF. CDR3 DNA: TGTGCCAGCAGCTTCGGTCCCAATGAGCAGTTCTTC.

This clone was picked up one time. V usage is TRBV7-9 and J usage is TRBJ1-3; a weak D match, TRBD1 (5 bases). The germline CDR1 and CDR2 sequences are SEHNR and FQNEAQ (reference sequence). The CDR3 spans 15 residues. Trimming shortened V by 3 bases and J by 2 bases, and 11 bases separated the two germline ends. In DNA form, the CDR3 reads TGTGCCAGCAGCTTTCCGGAAGGGGCTGGAAACACCATATATTTT. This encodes CASSFPEGAGNTIYF.

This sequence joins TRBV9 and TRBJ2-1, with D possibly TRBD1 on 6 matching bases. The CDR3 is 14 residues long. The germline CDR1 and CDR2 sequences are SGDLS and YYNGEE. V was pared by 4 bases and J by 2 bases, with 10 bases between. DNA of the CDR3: TGTGCCAGCAGCCCAGGGGACCCCTACAATGAGCAGTTCTTC. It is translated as CASSPGDPYNEQFF.

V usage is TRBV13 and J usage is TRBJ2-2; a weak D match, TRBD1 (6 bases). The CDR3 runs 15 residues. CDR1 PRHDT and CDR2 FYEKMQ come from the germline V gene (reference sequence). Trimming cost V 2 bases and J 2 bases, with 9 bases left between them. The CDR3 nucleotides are TGTGCCAGCAGCTTACGGACAGCCAACACCGGGGAGCTGTTTTTT. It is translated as CASSLRTANTGELFF.

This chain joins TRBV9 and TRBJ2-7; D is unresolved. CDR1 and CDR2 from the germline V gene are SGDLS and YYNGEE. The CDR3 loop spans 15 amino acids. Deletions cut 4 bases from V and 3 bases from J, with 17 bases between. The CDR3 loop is CASSPAWAVNYEQYF. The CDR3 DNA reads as TGTGCCAGCAGCCCCGCCTGGGCAGTTAACTACGAGCAGTACTTC.

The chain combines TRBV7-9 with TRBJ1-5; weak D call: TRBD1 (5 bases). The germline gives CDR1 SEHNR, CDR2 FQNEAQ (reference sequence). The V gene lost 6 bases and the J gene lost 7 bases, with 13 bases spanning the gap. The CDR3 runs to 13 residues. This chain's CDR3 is CASRGGNGQPQHF. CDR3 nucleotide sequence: TGTGCCAGCAGGGGGGGGAATGGGCAGCCCCAGCATTTT.

CDR3 protein: CASSPDRGLMETQYF. In DNA form, the CDR3 reads TGTGCCAGCAGCCCCGACCGGGGCTTAATGGAGACCCAGTACTTC. The chain joins TRBV6-5 to TRBJ2-5, with D perhaps being TRBD1 or TRBD2 (5 bases each). Germline CDR1 and CDR2: MNHEY and SVGAGI. The CDR3 is made up of 15 amino acids. Trimming left V 6 bases short and J 5 bases short, with 19 bases between.

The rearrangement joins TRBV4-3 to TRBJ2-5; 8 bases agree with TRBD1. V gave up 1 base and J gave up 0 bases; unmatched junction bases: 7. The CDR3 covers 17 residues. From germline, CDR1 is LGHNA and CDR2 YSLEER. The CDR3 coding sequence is TGCGCCAGCAGCCAAGCAACAGGGGGTTTGTACCAAGAGACCCAGTACTTC. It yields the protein CASSQATGGLYQETQYF.

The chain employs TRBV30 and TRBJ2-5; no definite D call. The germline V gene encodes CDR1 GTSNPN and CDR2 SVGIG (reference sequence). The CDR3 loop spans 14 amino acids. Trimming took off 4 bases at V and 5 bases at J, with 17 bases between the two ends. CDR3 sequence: CAWTRTAYPETQYF. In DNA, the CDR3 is TGTGCCTGGACTCGGACGGCCTACCCCGAGACCCAGTACTTC. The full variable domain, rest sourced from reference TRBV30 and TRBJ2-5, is SQTIHQWPATLVQPVGSPLSLECTVEGTSNPNLYWYRQAAGRGLQLLFYSVGIGQISSEVPQNLSASRPQDRQFILSSKKLLLSDSGFYLCAWTRTAYPETQYFGPGTRLLVL.

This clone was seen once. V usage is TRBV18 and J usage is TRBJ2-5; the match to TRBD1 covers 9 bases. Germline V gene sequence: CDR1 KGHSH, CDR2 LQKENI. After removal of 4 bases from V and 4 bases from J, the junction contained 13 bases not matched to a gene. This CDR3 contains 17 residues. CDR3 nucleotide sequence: TGTGCCAGCTCACACTCCGGGACAGGGAGGTTCGGAGAGACCCAGTACTTC. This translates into CASSHSGTGRFGETQYF.

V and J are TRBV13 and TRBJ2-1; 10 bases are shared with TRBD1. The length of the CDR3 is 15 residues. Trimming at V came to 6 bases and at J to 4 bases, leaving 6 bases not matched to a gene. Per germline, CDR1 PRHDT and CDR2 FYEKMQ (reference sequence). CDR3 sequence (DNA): TGTGCCAGCAGTTCCCGGGACAGGGGATACAATGAGCAGTTCTTC. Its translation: CASSSRDRGYNEQFF.

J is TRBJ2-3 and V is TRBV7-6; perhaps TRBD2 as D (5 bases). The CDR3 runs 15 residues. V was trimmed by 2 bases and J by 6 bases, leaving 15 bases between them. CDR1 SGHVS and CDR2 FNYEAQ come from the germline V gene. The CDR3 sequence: CASSLSLAPADTQYF. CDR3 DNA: TGTGCCAGCAGCTTAAGCCTAGCCCCGGCTGATACGCAGTATTTT. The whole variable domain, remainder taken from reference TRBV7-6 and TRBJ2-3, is GAGVSQSPRYKVTKRGQDVALRCDPISGHVSLYWYRQALGQGPEFLTYFNYEAQQDKSGLPNDRFSAERPEGSISTLTIQRTEQRDSAMYRCASSLSLAPADTQYFGPGTRLTVL.

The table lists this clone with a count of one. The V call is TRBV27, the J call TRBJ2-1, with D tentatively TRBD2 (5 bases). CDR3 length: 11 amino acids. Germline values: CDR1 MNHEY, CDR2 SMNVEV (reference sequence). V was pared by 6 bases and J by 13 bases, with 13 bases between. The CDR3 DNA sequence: TGTGCCAGCAGCTCCACCGGGAATCAGTTCTTC. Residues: CASSSTGNQFF.

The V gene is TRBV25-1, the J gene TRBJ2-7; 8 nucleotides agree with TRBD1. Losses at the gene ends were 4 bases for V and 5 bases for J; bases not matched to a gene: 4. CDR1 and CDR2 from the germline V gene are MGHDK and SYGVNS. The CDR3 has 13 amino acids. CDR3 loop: CASSVTGAHEQYF. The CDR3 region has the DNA TGTGCCAGCAGTGTGACAGGGGCCCACGAGCAGTACTTC.

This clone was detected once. The chain's CDR3 is CASSNPLTEAFF. CDR3 nucleotide sequence: TGTGCCAGCAGCAACCCTCTCACTGAAGCTTTCTTT. The gene calls are TRBV11-3 and TRBJ1-1; D is uncertain. Germline V gene lookup returns CDR1 SGHNT and CDR2 YENEEA. V was pared by 5 bases and J by 4 bases, with 8 bases between. CDR3 length: 12 amino acids.

The CDR3 region is CASKKDRDPYEQYF. The CDR3 DNA reads TGTGCCAGCAAAAAAGACAGGGACCCCTACGAGCAGTACTTC. The V and J genes are TRBV27 and TRBJ2-7; 7 bases are a match to TRBD1. The CDR3 is 14 amino acids. V shed 7 bases and J 2 bases; nucleotides not matched to a gene: 8. Germline CDR1 is MNHEY and CDR2 is SMNVEV (reference sequence).